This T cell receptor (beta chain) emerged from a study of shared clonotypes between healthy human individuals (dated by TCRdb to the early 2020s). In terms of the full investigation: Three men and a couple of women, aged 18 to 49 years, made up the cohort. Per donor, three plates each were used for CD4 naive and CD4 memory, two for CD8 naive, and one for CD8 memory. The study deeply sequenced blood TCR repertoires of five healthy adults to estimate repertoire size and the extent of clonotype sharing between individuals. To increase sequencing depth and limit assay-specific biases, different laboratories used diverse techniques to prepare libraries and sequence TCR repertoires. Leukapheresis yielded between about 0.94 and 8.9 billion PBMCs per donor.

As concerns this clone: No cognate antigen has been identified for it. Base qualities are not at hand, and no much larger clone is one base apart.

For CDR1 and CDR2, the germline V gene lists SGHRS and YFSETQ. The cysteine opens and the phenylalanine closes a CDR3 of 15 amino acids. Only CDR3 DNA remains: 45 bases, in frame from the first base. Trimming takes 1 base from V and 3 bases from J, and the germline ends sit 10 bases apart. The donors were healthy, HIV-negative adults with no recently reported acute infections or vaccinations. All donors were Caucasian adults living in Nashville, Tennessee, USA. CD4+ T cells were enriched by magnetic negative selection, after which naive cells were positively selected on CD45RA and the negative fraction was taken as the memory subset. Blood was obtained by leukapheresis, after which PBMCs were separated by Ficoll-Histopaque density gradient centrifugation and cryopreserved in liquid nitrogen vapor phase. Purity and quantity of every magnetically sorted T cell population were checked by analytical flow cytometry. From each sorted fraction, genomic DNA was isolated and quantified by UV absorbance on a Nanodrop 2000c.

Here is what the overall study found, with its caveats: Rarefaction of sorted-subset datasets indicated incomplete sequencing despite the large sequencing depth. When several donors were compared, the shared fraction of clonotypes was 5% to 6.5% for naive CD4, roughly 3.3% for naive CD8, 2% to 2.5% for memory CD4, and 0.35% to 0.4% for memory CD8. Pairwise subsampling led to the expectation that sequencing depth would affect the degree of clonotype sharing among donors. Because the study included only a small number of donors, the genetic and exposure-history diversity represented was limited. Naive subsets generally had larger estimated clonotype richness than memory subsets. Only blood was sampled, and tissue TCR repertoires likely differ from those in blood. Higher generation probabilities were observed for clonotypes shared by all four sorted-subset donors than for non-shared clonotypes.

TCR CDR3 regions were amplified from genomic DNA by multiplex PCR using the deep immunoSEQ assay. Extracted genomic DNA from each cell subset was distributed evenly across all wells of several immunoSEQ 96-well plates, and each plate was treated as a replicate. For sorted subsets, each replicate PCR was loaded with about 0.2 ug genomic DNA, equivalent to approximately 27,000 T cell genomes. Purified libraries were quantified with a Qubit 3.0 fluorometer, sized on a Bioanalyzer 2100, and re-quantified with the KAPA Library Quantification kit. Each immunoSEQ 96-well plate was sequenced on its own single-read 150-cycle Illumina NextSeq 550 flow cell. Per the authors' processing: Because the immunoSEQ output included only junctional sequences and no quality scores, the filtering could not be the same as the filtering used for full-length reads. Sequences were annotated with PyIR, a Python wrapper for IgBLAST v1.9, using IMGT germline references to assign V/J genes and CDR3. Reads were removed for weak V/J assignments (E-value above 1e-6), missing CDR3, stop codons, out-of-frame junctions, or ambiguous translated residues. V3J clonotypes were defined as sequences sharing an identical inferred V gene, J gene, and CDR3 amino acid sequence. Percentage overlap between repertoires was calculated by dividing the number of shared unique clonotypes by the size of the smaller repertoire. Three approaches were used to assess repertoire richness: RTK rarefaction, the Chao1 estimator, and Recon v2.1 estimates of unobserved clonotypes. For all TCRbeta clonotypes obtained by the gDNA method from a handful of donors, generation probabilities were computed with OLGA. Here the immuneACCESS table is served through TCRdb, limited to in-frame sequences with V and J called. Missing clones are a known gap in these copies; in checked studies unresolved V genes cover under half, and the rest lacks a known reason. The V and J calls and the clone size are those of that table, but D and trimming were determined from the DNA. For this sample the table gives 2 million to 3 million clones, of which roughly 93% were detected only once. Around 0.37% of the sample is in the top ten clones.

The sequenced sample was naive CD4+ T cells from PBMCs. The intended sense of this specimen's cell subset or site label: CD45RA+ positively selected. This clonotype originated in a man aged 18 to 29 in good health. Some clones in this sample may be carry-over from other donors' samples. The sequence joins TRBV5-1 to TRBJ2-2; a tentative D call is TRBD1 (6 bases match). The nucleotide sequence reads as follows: TGCGCCAGCAGCTTGACAGGGATTGACACCGGGGAGCTGTTTTTT. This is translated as CASSLTGIDTGELFF.